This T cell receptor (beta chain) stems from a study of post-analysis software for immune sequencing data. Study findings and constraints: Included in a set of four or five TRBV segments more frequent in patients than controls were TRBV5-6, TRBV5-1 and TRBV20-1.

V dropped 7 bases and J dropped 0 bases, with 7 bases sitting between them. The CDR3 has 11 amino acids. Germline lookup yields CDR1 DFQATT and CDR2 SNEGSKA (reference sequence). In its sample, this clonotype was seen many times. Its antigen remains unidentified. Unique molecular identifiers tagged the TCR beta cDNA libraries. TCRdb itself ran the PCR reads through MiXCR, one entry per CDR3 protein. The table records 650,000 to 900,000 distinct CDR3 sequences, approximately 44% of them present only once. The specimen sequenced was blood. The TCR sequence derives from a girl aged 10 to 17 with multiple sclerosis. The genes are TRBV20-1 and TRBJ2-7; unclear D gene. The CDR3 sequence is CSVSSSYEQYF. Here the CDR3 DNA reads TGCAGTGTTTCGTCCTCCTACGAGCAGTACTTC.